What follows are 20 T cell receptor beta chains derived from one specimen sequenced in a study of somatic mutations in cytotoxic T cells in rheumatoid arthritis. The data were produced by immunoSEQ multiplex PCR, yet TCRdb's version contains in-frame clones alone and is incomplete. The sample consists of approximately 16,000 clones, more than 65% of them appearing once. The sequenced material came from CD8+ T cells sorted from blood. These receptor sequences come from an adult with rheumatoid arthritis.

The chain combines TRBV11-2 with TRBJ1-6; D uncertain. Trimming stripped 2 bases from V and 6 bases from J, with 14 bases between. CDR1 and CDR2 from the germline V gene are SGHAT and FQNNGV. The CDR3 is 16 residues long. Written as DNA, the CDR3 is TGTGCCAGCAGCTTAAAGGTGGTCCCGATTAATTCACCCCTCCACTTT. Translation: CASSLKVVPINSPLHF.

The rearrangement joins TRBV6-5 to TRBJ1-2; perhaps TRBD1 as D (5 bases). V lost 5 bases and J 6 bases, leaving 10 bases between the germline ends. The CDR3 runs 12 residues. In germline, CDR1 is MNHEY, CDR2 SVGAGI. CDR3 sequence: CASSDQGDGYTF. DNA for the CDR3: TGTGCCAGCAGTGATCAGGGAGATGGCTACACCTTC.

By share of the sample, this clone is medium-sized. This chain links TRBV4-1 with TRBJ2-7; no firm D call. Trimming took off 3 bases at V and 2 bases at J, with 11 bases between the two ends. The CDR3 sequence is 14 residues long. The germline V gene encodes CDR1 MGHRA and CDR2 YSYEKL. Here the CDR3 reads CASSHTTEAYEQYF. CDR3 DNA: TGCGCCAGCAGCCATACGACTGAGGCCTACGAGCAGTACTTC.

The CDR3 sequence is CASSQGDSEAFF. In DNA, the CDR3 is TGCGCCAGCAGCCAAGGAGATTCTGAAGCTTTCTTT. The chain employs TRBV4-1 and TRBJ1-1, with unresolved D. The germline CDR1 and CDR2 sequences are MGHRA and YSYEKL. This CDR3 is 12 amino acids long. The V gene lost 1 base and the J gene lost 6 bases, with 6 bases spanning the gap.

The V gene is TRBV9, the J gene TRBJ2-7; the match to TRBD2 covers 7 bases. With V trimmed by 2 bases and J by 1 base, 6 bases remained unmatched. Germline V CDR1 and CDR2: SGDLS, YYNGEE. CDR3 length: 15 amino acids. CDR3: CASSVTGGPSYEQYF. In nucleotides, the CDR3 is TGTGCCAGCAGCGTTACGGGGGGTCCTTCCTACGAGCAGTACTTC.

The gene calls are TRBV5-4 and TRBJ2-1; possible D gene TRBD2, 5 bases. Trimming pared 4 bases from V and 8 bases from J, leaving 10 bases between. Germline V CDR1 and CDR2: SGHNT, YYREEE (reference sequence). The CDR3 contains 12 residues. CDR3 sequence (DNA): TGTGCCAGCAGCCCGGGGTTCTATGAGCAGTTCTTC. It encodes CASSPGFYEQFF. The full variable domain, rest sourced from reference TRBV5-4 and TRBJ2-1, is ETGVTQSPTHLIKTRGQQVTLRCSSQSGHNTVSWYQQALGQGPQFIFQYYREEENGRGNFPPRFSGLQFPNYSSELNVNALELDDSALYLCASSPGFYEQFFGPGTRLTVL.

The V and J genes are TRBV2 and TRBJ2-1; 8 nucleotides agree with TRBD1. There are 15 residues in the CDR3. Per the germline V gene, CDR1 is SNHLY and CDR2 is FYNNEI. Trimming removed 6 bases from V and 2 bases from J; junction bases left unmatched: 6. CDR3 sequence (DNA): TGTGCCAGCAGCGCCGGGACAGGCGCCTACAATGAGCAGTTCTTC. This encodes CASSAGTGAYNEQFF.

The chain carries TRBV27 and TRBJ1-2; 8 nucleotides align to TRBD1. V dropped 0 bases and J dropped 7; count of bases not matched to a gene: 7. The germline V gene has CDR1 MNHEY and CDR2 SMNVEV (reference sequence). The CDR3 contains 15 residues. In DNA, the CDR3 is TGTGCCAGCAGTTTATCTGACCGGGACAGGCGTGGCTACACCTTC. It translates to CASSLSDRDRRGYTF.

CDR3 loop: CASSERGYSNQPQHF. CDR3 coding DNA: TGTGCCAGCAGTGAACGGGGGTATAGCAATCAGCCCCAGCATTTT. The chain recombines TRBV2 with TRBJ1-5; D possibly corresponds to TRBD1 (5 bases). This CDR3 spans 15 amino acids. Per the germline V gene, CDR1 is SNHLY and CDR2 is FYNNEI. Trimming took off 2 bases at V and 0 bases at J, with 8 bases between the two ends.

The chain links TRBV7-9 to TRBJ2-5; D might be TRBD1 (6 bases). Trimming stripped 5 bases from V and 5 bases from J, with 15 bases between. Germline assignment: CDR1 SEHNR and CDR2 FQNEAQ (reference sequence). The CDR3 loop spans 14 amino acids. The CDR3: CASSLIGGEETQYF. The CDR3 DNA sequence: TGTGCCAGCAGCCTCATTGGGGGCGAGGAGACCCAGTACTTC.

The chain carries TRBV10-3 and TRBJ2-3; D may correspond to TRBD1 or TRBD2 (5 bases each). Germline assignment: CDR1 ENHRY and CDR2 SYGVKD. The CDR3 spans 18 residues. V lost 4 bases and J 2 bases, leaving 22 bases between the germline ends. CDR3 coding DNA: TGTGCCATCAGTGGCCTCAGTTCGGGGCTGGACCCCACAGATACGCAGTATTTT. This gives the protein CAISGLSSGLDPTDTQYF.

This clone is labeled medium-sized. The chain recombines TRBV30 with TRBJ2-1, with D possibly being TRBD2 (6 bases). Germline V gene data show CDR1 as GTSNPN and CDR2 as SVGIG (reference sequence). The CDR3 length is 17 residues. The V end was cut by 5 bases, the J end by 4 bases, with 24 bases between. The CDR3 sequence is CAWDRVILRGGYNEQFF. In DNA, the CDR3 is TGTGCCTGGGACCGGGTGATCTTGCGGGGTGGTTACAATGAGCAGTTCTTC.

A note on this clone: One junction end disagrees with the germline gene, perhaps due to a read error. The same CDR3 can be traced to other DNA sequences in this sample. The rearrangement joins TRBV30 to TRBJ1-2, with no clear D. Per the germline V gene, CDR1 is GTSNPN and CDR2 is SVGIG (reference sequence). The CDR3 runs 10 residues. Here the CDR3 reads CAASFYGYTF. The CDR3 DNA sequence: TGTGCCGCTAGCTTCTATGGTTACACCTTC.

The genes are TRBV5-6 and TRBJ1-4, with no clear D. V was cut by 2 bases and J by 8 bases, with 19 bases left in between. The CDR3 is 16 amino acids. CDR1 is SGHDT and CDR2 is YYEEEE in the germline V gene. The CDR3 coding sequence is TGTGCCAGCAGCTTAGCGATCAGAGCTAATGAAGAAAAACTGTTTTTT. It is translated as CASSLAIRANEEKLFF.

The table lists this clone with a few counts. The chain joins TRBV6-6 to TRBJ1-1; TRBD1 might be the D (6 bases). V was pared by 6 bases and J by 1 base, with 9 bases between. CDR3 length: 13 residues. CDR1 and CDR2 (germline): MNHNY, SVGAGI (reference sequence). CDR3 DNA: TGTGCCAGCAGCGAGGGACAGAACACTGAAGCTTTCTTT. Translated: CASSEGQNTEAFF.

This chain links TRBV7-9 with TRBJ2-1; 7 positions agree with TRBD2. With 0 bases clipped from V and 8 bases from J, the junction kept 7 bases outside the gene matches. There are 15 residues in the CDR3. Germline-derived CDR1 and CDR2 are SEHNR and FQNEAQ (reference sequence). This CDR3 is CASSLAPTSVHEQFF. The CDR3 DNA follows: TGTGCCAGCAGCTTAGCCCCCACTAGCGTCCATGAGCAGTTCTTC.

The chain employs TRBV7-9 and TRBJ1-2; a possible D gene is TRBD1 (5 bases). Germline CDR1 is SEHNR and CDR2 is FQNEAQ (reference sequence). The CDR3 sequence is 12 residues long. V was trimmed by 3 bases and J by 8 bases, leaving 10 bases between them. The CDR3 region has the DNA TGTGCCAGCAGCTTGGGCGGGGGAGGCTACACCTTC. Translation: CASSLGGGGYTF.

V gene TRBV4-3 combines with J gene TRBJ1-4; 7 bases are shared with TRBD1. This CDR3 comprises 14 residues. Unmatched junction bases numbered 0, after V lost 1 base and J lost 4 bases. Germline-derived CDR1 and CDR2 are LGHNA and YSLEER. In DNA, the CDR3 is TGCGCCAGCAGCCAAGCAGGGGGTAATGAAAAACTGTTTTTT. This gives the protein CASSQAGGNEKLFF.

The chain combines TRBV15 with TRBJ1-5; a weak D match, TRBD1 (5 bases). From germline, CDR1 is LNHNV and CDR2 YYDKDF (reference sequence). V dropped 0 bases and J dropped 7 bases, with 13 bases sitting between them. CDR3 length: 15 amino acids. DNA of the CDR3: TGTGCCACCAGCAGAGATCACGGGGGGGGGCAGCCCCAGCATTTT. The encoded protein is CATSRDHGGGQPQHF.

V usage is TRBV29-1 and J usage is TRBJ2-7; 10 bases are shared with TRBD1. The CDR3 runs 13 residues. Germline-derived CDR1 and CDR2 are SQVTM and ANQGSEA. Trimming took 3 bases from V and 3 from J; bases not matched to a gene: 2. The CDR3 bases are TGCAGCGTTGACGGGACAGGGGACTACGAGCAGTACTTC. It specifies CSVDGTGDYEQYF.